This T cell receptor beta chain was retrieved from a study of blood T cell repertoires in COVID-19. Method: immunoSEQ multiplex PCR; TCRdb's copy keeps in-frame clones and lacks some. The table has more than 250,000 clones, 87% seen once; the top ten hold 1%. V dropped 0 bases and J dropped 5; count of bases not matched to a gene: 6. The CDR3 is 15 residues long. Germline CDR1 and CDR2: MRHNA and SNTAGT. The chain joins TRBV6-4 to TRBJ2-5, with 7 bases aligning to TRBD1. The TCR was taken from a man aged 50-60 years with active or convalescent COVID-19. The sample was peripheral blood. CDR3 residues: CASSDSRGRGETQYF. The CDR3 DNA reads as TGTGCCAGCAGTGACTCGAGGGGGCGCGGGGAGACCCAGTACTTC.